This T cell receptor (beta chain) was sequenced for a study of Graves' ophthalmopathy and Graves' hyperthyroidism. This CDR3 is built from 16 residues. CDR1 and CDR2 from the germline V gene are SEHNR and FQNEAQ (reference sequence). Between the trimmed V and J ends, which lost 5 bases and 2 bases, there was a span of 15 bases. RNA transcripts yielded amplified TCR beta CDR3 regions. First-round RT-PCR with HTBI primers preceded a second-round multiplex PCR. TCRdb called the multiplex PCR reads again in MiXCR, with one record for every CDR3 protein. The table includes 560,000 or so distinct CDR3 sequences, approximately 37% detected once.

Material for sequencing was peripheral blood or thyroid tissue (not recorded which). V and J are TRBV7-9 and TRBJ2-2; tentatively, D is TRBD1 (6 bases). This clonotype was obtained from an adult man with Graves' hyperthyroidism. CDR3 protein: CASSQDNRANTGELFF. CDR3 bases: TGTGCCAGCAGCCAAGATAACAGGGCTAACACCGGGGAGCTGTTTTTT.